This paragraph covers one TCR beta chain sequence. The target antigen is unknown. PCR used 60 Vbeta primers and 13 Jbeta primers. Libraries were prepared by immunoSEQ multiplex PCR; TCRdb keeps only in-frame clonotypes and omits some of them. The table has approximately 97,000 clones, over 60% seen once; the top ten hold 2.5% to 3.5%. The sample comes from a study of cytomegalovirus exposure and HLA in healthy donors. Study-wide findings and caveats: It was reportedly the case that the classifier diagnosed cytomegalovirus status with high specificity and sensitivity. TCR beta sequences reportedly predicted the HLA-A and HLA-B alleles of most subjects accurately.

CDR1 is MNHEY and CDR2 is SMNVEV in the germline V gene (reference sequence). Germline trimming cut 5 bases from V and 7 bases from J; bases unmatched to any gene: 7. The CDR3 extends over 14 amino acids. The chain combines TRBV27 with TRBJ1-5; TRBD1 matches 8 bases. The source material was PBMCs. This TCR came from a male donor in good health and CMV-seropositive. CDR3 loop: CASSQDRARQPQHF. The CDR3 DNA follows: TGTGCCAGCAGTCAGGACAGGGCACGACAGCCCCAGCATTTT.